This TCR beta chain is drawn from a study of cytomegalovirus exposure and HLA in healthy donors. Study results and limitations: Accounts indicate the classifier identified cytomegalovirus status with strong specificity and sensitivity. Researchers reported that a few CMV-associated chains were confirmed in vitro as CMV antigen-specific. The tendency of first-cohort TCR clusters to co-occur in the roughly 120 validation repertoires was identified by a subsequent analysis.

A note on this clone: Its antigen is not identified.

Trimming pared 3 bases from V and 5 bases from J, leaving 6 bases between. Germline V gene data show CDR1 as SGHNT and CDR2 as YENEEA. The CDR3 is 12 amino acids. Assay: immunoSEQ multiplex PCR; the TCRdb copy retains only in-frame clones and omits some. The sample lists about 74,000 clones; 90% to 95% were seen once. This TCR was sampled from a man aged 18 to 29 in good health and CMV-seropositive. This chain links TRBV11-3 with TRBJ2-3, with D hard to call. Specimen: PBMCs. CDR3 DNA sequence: TGTGCCAGCAGCTTCCCGGGAGATACGCAGTATTTT. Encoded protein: CASSFPGDTQYF.